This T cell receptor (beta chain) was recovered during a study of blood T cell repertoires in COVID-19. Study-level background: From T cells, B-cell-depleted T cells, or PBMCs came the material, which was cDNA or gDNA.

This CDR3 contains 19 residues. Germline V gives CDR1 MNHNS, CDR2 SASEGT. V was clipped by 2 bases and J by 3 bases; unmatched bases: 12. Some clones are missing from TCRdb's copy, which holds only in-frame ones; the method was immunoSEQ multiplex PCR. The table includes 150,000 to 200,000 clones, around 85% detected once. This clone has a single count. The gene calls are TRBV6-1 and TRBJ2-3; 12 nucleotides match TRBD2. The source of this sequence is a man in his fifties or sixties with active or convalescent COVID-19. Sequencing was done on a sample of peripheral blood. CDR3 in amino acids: CASSETRQRLAGETDTQYF. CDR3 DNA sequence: TGTGCCAGCAGTGAAACTCGACAGAGACTAGCGGGAGAGACAGATACGCAGTATTTT.